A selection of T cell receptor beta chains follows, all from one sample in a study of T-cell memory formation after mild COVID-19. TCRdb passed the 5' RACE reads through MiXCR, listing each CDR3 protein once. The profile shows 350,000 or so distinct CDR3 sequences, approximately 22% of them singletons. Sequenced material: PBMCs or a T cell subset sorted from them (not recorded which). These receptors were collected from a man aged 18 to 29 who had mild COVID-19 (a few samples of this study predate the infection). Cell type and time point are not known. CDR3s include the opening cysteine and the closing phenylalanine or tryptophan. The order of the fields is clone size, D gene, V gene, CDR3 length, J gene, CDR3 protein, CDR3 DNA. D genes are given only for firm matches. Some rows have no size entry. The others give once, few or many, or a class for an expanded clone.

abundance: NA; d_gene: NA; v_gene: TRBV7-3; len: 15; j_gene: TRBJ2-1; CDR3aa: CASSEARSSYNEQFF; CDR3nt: TGTGCCAGCAGCGAGGCACGGAGCTCCTACAATGAGCAGTTCTTC
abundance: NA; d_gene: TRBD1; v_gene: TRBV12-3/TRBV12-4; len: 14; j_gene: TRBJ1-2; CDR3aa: CASSFSDRGYGYTF; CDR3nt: TGTGCCAGCAGTTTCTCCGACAGGGGGTACGGCTACACCTTC
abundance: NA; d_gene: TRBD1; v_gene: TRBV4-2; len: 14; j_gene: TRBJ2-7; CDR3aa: CASSQGTDRGEQYF; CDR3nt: TGTGCCAGCAGCCAGGGAACGGACAGGGGAGAGCAGTACTTC
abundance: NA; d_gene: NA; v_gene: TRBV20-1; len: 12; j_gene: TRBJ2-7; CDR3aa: CSARAKSYEQYF; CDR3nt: TGCAGTGCTAGAGCCAAATCCTACGAGCAGTACTTC
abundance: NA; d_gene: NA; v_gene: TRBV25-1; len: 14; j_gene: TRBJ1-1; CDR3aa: CASSETGVYTEAFF; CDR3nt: TGTGCCAGCAGTGAAACGGGGGTGTACACTGAAGCTTTCTTT
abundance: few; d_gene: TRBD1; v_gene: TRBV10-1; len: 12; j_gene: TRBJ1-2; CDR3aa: CASGGQIHGYTF; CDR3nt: TGCGCCAGCGGGGGACAGATCCATGGCTACACCTTC
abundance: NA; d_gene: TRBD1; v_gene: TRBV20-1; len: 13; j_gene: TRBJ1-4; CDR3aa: CSARDRGFEKLFF; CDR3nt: TGCAGTGCTAGGGACAGGGGATTTGAAAAACTGTTTTTT
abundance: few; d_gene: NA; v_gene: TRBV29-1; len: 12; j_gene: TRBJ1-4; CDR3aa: CSVRLGNEKLFF; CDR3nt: TGCAGCGTTCGGTTGGGTAATGAAAAACTGTTTTTT
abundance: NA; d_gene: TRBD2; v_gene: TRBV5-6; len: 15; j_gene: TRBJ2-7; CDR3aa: CASRFRTGGSHEQYF; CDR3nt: TGTGCCAGCAGATTCCGCACGGGGGGGAGCCACGAGCAGTACTTC
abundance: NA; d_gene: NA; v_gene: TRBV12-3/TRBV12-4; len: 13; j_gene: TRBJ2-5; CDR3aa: CASSTRLRETQYF; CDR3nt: TGTGCCAGCAGTACTAGGCTAAGGGAGACCCAGTACTTC
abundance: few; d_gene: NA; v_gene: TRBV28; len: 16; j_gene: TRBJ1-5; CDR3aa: CASRGPGTVSNQPQHF; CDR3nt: TGTGCCAGCAGGGGCCCCGGGACCGTGAGCAATCAGCCCCAGCATTTT
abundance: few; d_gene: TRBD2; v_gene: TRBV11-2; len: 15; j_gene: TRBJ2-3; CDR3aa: CASSPGGREVDTQYF; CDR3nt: TGTGCCAGCAGCCCGGGGGGGCGAGAGGTAGATACGCAGTATTTT
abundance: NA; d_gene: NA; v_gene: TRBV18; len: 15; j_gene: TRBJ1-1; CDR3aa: CASSPAAVMNTEAFF; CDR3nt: TGTGCCAGCTCACCGGCGGCGGTCATGAACACTGAAGCTTTCTTT
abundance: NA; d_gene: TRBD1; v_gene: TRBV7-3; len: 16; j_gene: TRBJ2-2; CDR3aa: CASSPRTGTVSGELFF; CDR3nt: TGTGCCAGCAGCCCACGGACAGGGACGGTTTCCGGGGAGCTGTTTTTT
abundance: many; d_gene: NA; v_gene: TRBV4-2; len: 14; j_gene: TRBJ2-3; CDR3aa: CASSRTDSTDTQYF; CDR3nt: TGTGCCAGCAGCCGGACAGACAGCACAGATACGCAGTATTTT
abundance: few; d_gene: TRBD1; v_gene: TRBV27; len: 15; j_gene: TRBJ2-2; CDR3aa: CASSGWTGNTGELFF; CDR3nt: TGTGCCAGCAGTGGTTGGACAGGGAACACCGGGGAGCTGTTTTTT
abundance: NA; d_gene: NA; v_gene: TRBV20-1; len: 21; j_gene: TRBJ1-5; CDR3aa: CSARDGWGFWDGNDSNQPQHF; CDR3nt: TGCAGTGCTAGAGATGGGTGGGGTTTTTGGGATGGGAACGATAGCAATCAGCCCCAGCATTTT
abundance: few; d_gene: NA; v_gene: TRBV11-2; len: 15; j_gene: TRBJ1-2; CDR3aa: CASSLGPLTNYGYTF; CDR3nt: TGTGCCAGCAGCTTAGGACCTTTGACTAACTATGGCTACACCTTC
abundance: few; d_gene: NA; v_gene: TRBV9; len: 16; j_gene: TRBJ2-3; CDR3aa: CASSVGPQTSTDTQYF; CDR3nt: TGTGCCAGCAGCGTAGGACCGCAAACCAGCACAGATACGCAGTATTTT
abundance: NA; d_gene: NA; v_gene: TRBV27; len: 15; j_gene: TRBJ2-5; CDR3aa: CASSVSSRWGETQYF; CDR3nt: TGTGCCAGCAGTGTGAGCTCCCGTTGGGGAGAGACCCAGTACTTC
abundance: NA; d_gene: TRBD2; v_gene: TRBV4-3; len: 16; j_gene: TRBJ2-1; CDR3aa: CASSQEIASGVNEQFF; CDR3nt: TGCGCCAGCAGCCAAGAGATAGCTAGCGGGGTCAATGAGCAGTTCTTC
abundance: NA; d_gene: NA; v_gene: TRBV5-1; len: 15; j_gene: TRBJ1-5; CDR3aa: CASSLVGGMDQPQHF; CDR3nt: TGCGCCAGCAGCTTGGTCGGAGGGATGGATCAGCCCCAGCATTTT
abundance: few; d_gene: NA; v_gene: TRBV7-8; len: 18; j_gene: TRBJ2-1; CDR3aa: CASSPPDRQISSYNEQFF; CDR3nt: TGTGCCAGCAGCCCTCCAGACAGGCAAATAAGCTCCTACAATGAGCAGTTCTTC
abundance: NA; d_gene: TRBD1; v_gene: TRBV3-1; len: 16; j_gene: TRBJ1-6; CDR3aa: CASSQDLGQFNSPLHF; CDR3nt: TGTGCCAGCAGCCAGGACTTGGGACAGTTTAATTCACCCCTCCACTTT
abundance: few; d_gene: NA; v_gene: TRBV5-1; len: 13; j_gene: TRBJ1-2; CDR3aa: CASSLATDYGYTF; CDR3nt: TGCGCCAGCAGCTTGGCAACAGACTATGGCTACACCTTC
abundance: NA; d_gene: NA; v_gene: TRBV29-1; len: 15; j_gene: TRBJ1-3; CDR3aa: CSAHGDPYSGNTIYF; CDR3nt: TGCAGCGCCCACGGGGACCCATACTCTGGAAACACCATATATTTT
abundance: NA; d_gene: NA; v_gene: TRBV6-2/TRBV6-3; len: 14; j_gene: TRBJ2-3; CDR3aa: CASSYGEGPDTQYF; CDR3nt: TGTGCCAGCAGTTATGGTGAGGGACCAGATACGCAGTATTTT